This record covers a single T cell receptor (beta chain). Only CD45RO-negative cells positively selected for CCR7 counted as naive CD8 cells, so terminally differentiated effector memory CD45RA+ cells were excluded. The sample comes from a study of shared clonotypes between healthy human individuals. Germline-derived CDR1 and CDR2 are SGHDN and FVKESK. The CDR3 covers 15 residues. With 2 bases removed from V and 5 bases from J, the gap between germline ends came to 15 bases. The data were produced by immunoSEQ multiplex PCR, yet TCRdb's version contains in-frame clones alone and is incomplete. The sample lists under 1 million clones; about 91% were seen once.

The chain has TRBV14 and TRBJ1-1; D may be TRBD1 (6 bases). This receptor was taken from a man aged 25 to 40 in good health. Sequenced material: naive CD8+ T cells sorted from blood. CDR3 sequence (DNA): TGTGCCAGCAGCCAAAGAACAGGGCCAGCTACTGAAGCTTTCTTT. As protein: CASSQRTGPATEAFF.